These 31 T cell receptor beta chains originate from one sample sequenced in a study of beta chain features in type 1 diabetes. Study-level results: In all four CD4+ subsets, TCRB CDR3 length was significantly, moderately reduced in type 1 diabetes.

Their cognate antigens are unknown. The investigators reverse transcribed all of the isolated RNA, so they sequenced expressed TCRB transcripts. The protocol was immunoSEQ multiplex PCR, while the TCRdb copy is restricted to in-frame clones and leaves out a portion. The sample lists some 240,000 clones; more than 15% were seen once. Sequencing was carried out using naive CD4+ T cells from blood. The receptors here all came from a young man with type 1 diabetes.

The V call is TRBV29-1, the J call TRBJ2-1, with D perhaps being TRBD1 or TRBD2 (6 bases each). There are 12 residues in the CDR3. CDR1 and CDR2 from the germline V gene are SQVTM and ANQGSEA. V was cut by 5 bases and J by 7 bases, with 12 bases left in between. CDR3 loop: CSVQPGANEQFF. The CDR3 DNA follows: TGCAGCGTTCAACCGGGGGCAAATGAGCAGTTCTTC.

This rearrangement joins TRBV13 to TRBJ2-5; D remains ambiguous. The V gene lost 5 bases and the J gene lost 5 bases, with 15 bases spanning the gap. The CDR3 loop spans 14 amino acids. Looked up from germline, CDR1 is PRHDT and CDR2 is FYEKMQ (reference sequence). CDR3 coding DNA: TGTGCCAGCAGCCTCAATCTCGTCACGGAGACCCAGTACTTC. As protein: CASSLNLVTETQYF.

The chain carries TRBV29-1 and TRBJ2-3; tentative D call: TRBD1 (5 bases). In germline, CDR1 is SQVTM, CDR2 ANQGSEA. V gave up 4 bases and J gave up 5 bases, with 19 bases separating them. CDR3 length equals 15 residues. This CDR3 is CSVGVGLGAEDTQYF. For the CDR3, the DNA is TGCAGCGTTGGGGTGGGATTAGGGGCGGAAGATACGCAGTATTTT.

The rearrangement uses TRBV13 and TRBJ2-6; 8 positions match TRBD1. The junction had 11 bases not matched to a gene; V was cut back by 6 bases and J by 10 bases. Germline loops: CDR1 PRHDT, CDR2 FYEKMQ (reference sequence). CDR3 length: 15 amino acids. The CDR3 reads CASSAWGQELNVLTF. The CDR3 DNA sequence: TGTGCCAGCAGTGCGTGGGGACAGGAGTTAAACGTCCTGACTTTC.

The rearrangement links TRBV5-1 to TRBJ2-3, with D possibly called TRBD1 or TRBD2 (5 bases each). CDR3 length: 15 amino acids. Between the trimmed V and J ends, which lost 4 bases and 0 bases, there was a span of 12 bases. The germline CDR1 and CDR2 sequences are SGHRS and YFSETQ. CDR3 residues: CASSGRGRSTDTQYF. In DNA form, the CDR3 reads TGCGCCAGCAGCGGCCGGGGACGGAGCACAGATACGCAGTATTTT.

This clone has only a few counts. The V gene is TRBV4-2, the J gene TRBJ2-1, with a weak D call TRBD1 (6 bases). CDR3 length: 13 residues. The germline gives CDR1 LGHNA, CDR2 YNFKEQ. V lost 3 bases to trimming and J lost 3 bases, with 6 bases between them. The CDR3 spells CASSQDSYNEQFF. CDR3 DNA: TGTGCCAGCAGCCAGGACAGCTACAATGAGCAGTTCTTC.

This clone was seen a few times. This chain uses TRBV7-2 with TRBJ2-7; 7 bases match TRBD1. CDR3 length: 14 amino acids. Trimming took 4 bases from V and 0 from J; bases not matched to a gene: 3. Germline V CDR1 and CDR2: SGHTA, FQGNSA. CDR3 loop: CASSSGQDSYEQYF. Written as DNA, the CDR3 is TGTGCCAGCAGCTCTGGACAGGACTCCTACGAGCAGTACTTC.

This sequence joins TRBV2 and TRBJ2-1; 9 bases fit TRBD1. The CDR3 has 13 amino acids. The germline V gene has CDR1 SNHLY and CDR2 FYNNEI. The trim removed 10 bases at V and 6 bases at J, leaving 7 bases unmatched. CDR3 sequence reads: CATRDRAGNEQFF. DNA of the CDR3: TGTGCCACCCGGGACAGGGCTGGCAATGAGCAGTTCTTC.

The chain recombines TRBV15 with TRBJ1-5; perhaps TRBD1 as D (6 bases). The CDR3 has 13 amino acids. V lost 6 bases and J lost 5, with 11 bases in between. Germline V gene sequence: CDR1 LNHNV, CDR2 YYDKDF (reference sequence). The DNA of the CDR3 is TGTGCCACCAGTATACAGGGATATCAGCCCCAGCATTTT. Its protein product is CATSIQGYQPQHF. Filled out from reference TRBV15 and TRBJ1-5, the complete variable domain reads DAMVIQNPRYQVTQFGKPVTLSCSQTLNHNVMYWYQQKSSQAPKLLFHYYDKDFNNEADTPDNFQSRRPNTSFCFLDIRSPGLGDTAMYLCATSIQGYQPQHFGDGTRLSIL.

CDR3 nucleotides: TGTGCCGTACGGGACACCTCCATGGGGGAGCAGTACTTC. Translated: CAVRDTSMGEQYF. The chain has TRBV28 and TRBJ2-7, with D possibly TRBD1 on 6 matching bases. This CDR3 is built from 13 residues. Trimming removed 11 bases at V and 7 bases at J, with 21 bases between. CDR1 and CDR2 (germline): MDHEN, SYDVKM.

This clone occurred a few times. CDR3 sequence (DNA): TGCAGCCCCGGGACACAGTACGAGCAGTACTTC. Translation gives CSPGTQYEQYF. The J gene is TRBJ2-7, the V gene TRBV20-1; D might be TRBD1 (6 bases). This CDR3 region has 11 residues. Per the germline V gene, CDR1 is DFQATT and CDR2 is SNEGSKA (reference sequence).

The gene calls are TRBV29-1 and TRBJ2-2; tentatively, D is TRBD1 (6 bases). CDR3 length: 14 amino acids. The V end lost 6 bases, the J end lost 0 bases, and 11 bases lay between the germline ends. Germline V gives CDR1 SQVTM, CDR2 ANQGSEA. The CDR3 protein is CSVGQNANTGELFF. The CDR3, as DNA: TGCAGCGTCGGACAGAACGCGAACACCGGGGAGCTGTTTTTT.

The chain links TRBV10-3 to TRBJ2-3, with D hard to call. Germline CDR1 and CDR2: ENHRY and SYGVKD. CDR3 length: 10 amino acids. The V end was cut by 9 bases, the J end by 1 base, with 2 bases between. The CDR3 reads CAIGTDTQYF. For the CDR3, the DNA is TGTGCCATAGGCACAGATACGCAGTATTTT.

This clone was picked up a small number of times. This chain links TRBV7-2 with TRBJ2-5; 12 bases line up with TRBD2. Germline CDR1 reads SGHTA; CDR2 reads FQGNSA. The CDR3 has 17 amino acids. The V segment lost 5 bases and the J segment 4 bases; nucleotides outside the gene matches: 11. CDR3 sequence (DNA): TGTGCCAGCAGCGAGAATACCGGACTAGCGGGAAGAGAGACCCAGTACTTC. It translates to CASSENTGLAGRETQYF.

J is TRBJ2-5 and V is TRBV28, with D possibly matching TRBD2 (6 bases). V was cut by 2 bases and J by 9 bases, with 19 bases left in between. The CDR3 covers 15 residues. Germline-derived CDR1 and CDR2 are MDHEN and SYDVKM. CDR3 amino acids: CASSLGVVAADAQYF. The CDR3 DNA sequence: TGTGCCAGCAGTTTAGGAGTGGTAGCGGCGGATGCCCAGTACTTC.

This clone was detected a few times. The chain carries TRBV2 and TRBJ2-7; 7 nucleotides align to TRBD2. The junction had 6 bases not matched to a gene; V was cut back by 0 bases and J by 1 base. The CDR3 consists of 16 residues. CDR1 SNHLY and CDR2 FYNNEI come from the germline V gene. This CDR3 reads CASSEAGGSKSYEQYF. CDR3 DNA sequence: TGTGCCAGCAGTGAAGCGGGAGGGTCCAAGTCCTACGAGCAGTACTTC.

This clone was observed a handful of times. This CDR3 is CASSVRDSIGAFF. In nucleotides, the CDR3 is TGTGCCAGCAGCGTCCGGGACAGCATAGGAGCTTTCTTT. The V gene is TRBV7-9, the J gene TRBJ1-1, with 7 bases that match TRBD1. The CDR3 is 13 amino acids. The germline V gene encodes CDR1 SEHNR and CDR2 FQNEAQ (reference sequence). The junction had 10 bases not matched to a gene; V was cut back by 5 bases and J by 10 bases.

The chain has TRBV7-9 and TRBJ2-4; 8 nucleotides match TRBD2. V dropped 5 bases and J dropped 2; count of bases not matched to a gene: 14. This CDR3 is 18 amino acids long. CDR1 is SEHNR, CDR2 FQNEAQ, per germline (reference sequence). CDR3 amino acids: CASSLRLSGSFPKNIQYF. The CDR3 DNA sequence: TGTGCCAGCAGCCTGCGTTTGAGCGGGAGTTTCCCCAAAAACATTCAGTACTTC. The variable domain in full, with the rest retrieved from reference TRBV7-9 and TRBJ2-4, is DTGVSQNPRHKITKRGQNVTFRCDPISEHNRLYWYRQTLGQGPEFLTYFQNEAQLEKSRLLSDRFSAERPKGSFSTLEIQRTEQGDSAMYLCASSLRLSGSFPKNIQYFGAGTRLSVL.

This clone occurred a few times. This chain joins TRBV27 and TRBJ1-2; 7 bases match TRBD1. The CDR3 is 13 amino acids. The germline V gene encodes CDR1 MNHEY and CDR2 SMNVEV (reference sequence). Trimming cost V 6 bases and J 7 bases; bases outside gene matches: 8. CDR3 DNA: TGTGCCAGCAGAGCTACAGGGGTGTCTGGCTACACCTTC. This gives the protein CASRATGVSGYTF.

This clone was detected only a few times. The chain recombines TRBV7-9 with TRBJ2-3; D perhaps matches TRBD2 (6 bases). V was trimmed by 4 bases and J by 3 bases, leaving 11 bases between them. Germline assignment: CDR1 SEHNR and CDR2 FQNEAQ (reference sequence). There are 14 residues in the CDR3. The CDR3 DNA reads as TGTGCCAGCAGCTCTAGCGTAAGGACAGATACGCAGTATTTT. As protein: CASSSSVRTDTQYF. The full variable domain, in which reference TRBV7-9 and TRBJ2-3 provide the parts outside the CDR3, is DTGVSQNPRHKITKRGQNVTFRCDPISEHNRLYWYRQTLGQGPEFLTYFQNEAQLEKSRLLSDRFSAERPKGSFSTLEIQRTEQGDSAMYLCASSSSVRTDTQYFGPGTRLTVL.

The chain joins TRBV6-5 to TRBJ2-7; 9 nucleotides match TRBD1. The CDR3 totals 12 residues. J lost 3 bases, V lost 8 bases, and 2 bases had no gene match. The germline gives CDR1 MNHEY, CDR2 SVGAGI. The CDR3 DNA is TGTGCCAGCCGGACAGGGGTCTACGAGCAGTACTTC. Translating it yields CASRTGVYEQYF.

The chain combines TRBV29-1 with TRBJ2-5; the D is unclear. Trimming stripped 3 bases from V and 1 base from J, with 9 bases between. Germline V gives CDR1 SQVTM, CDR2 ANQGSEA. The CDR3 is 13 residues long. The CDR3 reads CSVDVQIQETQYF. The CDR3, as DNA: TGCAGCGTTGATGTCCAGATCCAAGAGACCCAGTACTTC.

The sample holds a few counts of this clone. This chain joins TRBV14 and TRBJ2-3; D is unresolved. The CDR3 has 11 residues. The germline V and J ends were trimmed by 1 base and 5 bases, with 1 base remaining between them. CDR1 and CDR2 (germline): SGHDN, FVKESK. The CDR3, as DNA: TGTGCCAGCAGCCAAGGAGATACGCAGTATTTT. Amino acid sequence: CASSQGDTQYF. Together with reference TRBV14 and TRBJ2-3, the CDR3 gives the full variable domain: EAGVTQFPSHSVIEKGQTVTLRCDPISGHDNLYWYRRVMGKEIKFLLHFVKESKQDESGMPNNRFLAERTGGTYSTLKVQPAELEDSGVYFCASSQGDTQYFGPGTRLTVL.

Only a few counts were recorded for this clone. The genes are TRBV18 and TRBJ2-1; D is possibly TRBD2 (6 bases). Trimming removed 0 bases at V and 8 bases at J, with 8 bases between. CDR1 and CDR2 from the germline V gene are KGHSH and LQKENI. The CDR3 runs 13 residues. The CDR3 spells CASSPPGGHEQFF. For the CDR3, the DNA is TGTGCCAGCTCACCACCGGGGGGTCATGAGCAGTTCTTC.

The chain employs TRBV6-5 and TRBJ2-7, with D unresolved. V shed 0 bases and J shed 1 base, with 13 bases lying between them. Germline assignment: CDR1 MNHEY and CDR2 SVGAGI. The CDR3 spans 16 residues. The CDR3 here is CASSYSSRPRSYEQYF. CDR3 bases: TGTGCCAGCAGTTACTCGAGTAGGCCCAGATCCTACGAGCAGTACTTC.

The J gene is TRBJ2-4, the V gene TRBV7-9; 7 positions agree with TRBD1. Germline CDR1 is SEHNR and CDR2 is FQNEAQ (reference sequence). The CDR3 runs to 16 residues. The ends lost 1 base at V and 0 bases at J; junction bases unmatched: 3. The CDR3 coding sequence is TGTGCCAGCAGCTTAGGACAGGGAGAAGCCAAAAACATTCAGTACTTC. Translating it yields CASSLGQGEAKNIQYF.

The table lists this clone with a few counts. V gene TRBV29-1 combines with J gene TRBJ2-4, with no clear D. Trimming took 4 bases from V and 3 from J, leaving 7 bases between them. The CDR3 spans 12 residues. Germline-derived CDR1 and CDR2 are SQVTM and ANQGSEA. CDR3 in DNA: TGCAGCGTTGCGGGTGGCAAAAACATTCAGTACTTC. It codes for CSVAGGKNIQYF.

This clone was detected a few times. The chain uses TRBV10-3 and TRBJ2-3, with 7 positions matching TRBD2. CDR1 is ENHRY, CDR2 SYGVKD, per germline. V trimming: 4 bases; J trimming: 5 bases; junction bases outside the gene matches: 0. This CDR3 has 12 amino acids. The CDR3 nucleotides read TGTGCCATCAGTGTAGCGGGAGATACGCAGTATTTT. As protein: CAISVAGDTQYF.

This chain uses TRBV29-1 with TRBJ1-5, with D possibly TRBD1 on 6 matching bases. CDR3 size: 13 residues. V lost 4 bases and J 3 bases, leaving 10 bases between the germline ends. Germline CDR1 and CDR2: SQVTM and ANQGSEA. This chain's CDR3 is CSVVQGPNQPQHF. Here the CDR3 DNA reads TGCAGCGTTGTACAGGGCCCCAATCAGCCCCAGCATTTT.

This clone was counted between two and nine times. J is TRBJ2-5 and V is TRBV10-3, with 7 bases that match TRBD1. Germline CDR1 ENHRY, CDR2 SYGVKD. Trimming cost V 5 bases and J 3 bases; bases outside gene matches: 3. The CDR3 totals 13 residues. The CDR3 reads CAISLGQKETQYF. DNA for the CDR3: TGTGCCATCAGTCTGGGACAGAAAGAGACCCAGTACTTC.

This clone was counted between two and nine times. Distinct nucleotide sequences in the sample also encode this CDR3. The chain carries TRBV5-1 and TRBJ2-1; no definite D call. Germline lookup yields CDR1 SGHRS and CDR2 YFSETQ. Trimming removed 5 bases from V and 5 bases from J, with 5 bases in between. This CDR3 has 11 residues. CDR3 sequence (DNA): TGCGCCAGCAGTCCTGACAATGAGCAGTTCTTC. It codes for CASSPDNEQFF. The full variable domain, with the rest looked up from reference TRBV5-1 and TRBJ2-1, is KAGVTQTPRYLIKTRGQQVTLSCSPISGHRSVSWYQQTPGQGLQFLFEYFSETQRNKGNFPGRFSGRQFSNSRSEMNVSTLELGDSALYLCASSPDNEQFFGPGTRLTVL.